These T cell receptor beta chains were read from a single sample in a study of CD8 T cells in ankylosing spondylitis. MiXCR, applied by TCRdb to the 5' RACE reads, yields one record per CDR3 protein. The data show some 220,000 distinct CDR3 sequences, with about 6.7% seen just once and around 14% held by the top ten. Sample: blood, either unsorted or a sorted T cell fraction (not recorded which). Source of these receptors: a male donor with ankylosing spondylitis. The CDR3 runs from the conserved cysteine through the conserved F or W. D genes are given only for firm matches. Clone size appears in some rows only: once, few, many, or a class for an expanded clone.

abundance,v_gene,d_gene,j_gene,CDR3aa,CDR3nt
many,TRBV5-6,TRBD2,TRBJ2-5,CASSTSSGRGETQYF,TGTGCCAGCAGCACTTCTAGCGGGAGAGGCGAGACCCAGTACTTC
-,TRBV4-3,-,TRBJ2-5,CASSQDRGRVSQYF,TGCGCCAGCAGCCAAGATCGGGGCCGGGTGTCCCAGTACTTC
many,TRBV10-3,TRBD1,TRBJ2-7,CAISEEQGNFNEQYF,TGTGCCATCAGTGAAGAACAGGGGAATTTCAACGAGCAGTACTTC
many,TRBV5-1,-,TRBJ1-5,CASSFDDTGDQPQHF,TGCGCCAGCAGCTTCGACGACACGGGAGATCAGCCCCAGCATTTT
-,TRBV18,TRBD1,TRBJ2-3,CASSPPKVGQGQTTQYF,TGTGCCAGCTCACCACCGAAGGTCGGACAGGGACAGACAACGCAGTATTTT
many,TRBV6-5,-,TRBJ2-1,CASSYPSRGSSYNEQFF,TGTGCCAGCAGTTACCCCTCGAGGGGGAGCTCCTACAATGAGCAGTTCTTC
-,TRBV7-9,-,TRBJ2-5,CASSHPNRTVKRRTQYF,TGTGCCAGCAGCCATCCCAACCGGACCGTCAAGAGGCGAACCCAGTACTTC
-,TRBV10-3,-,TRBJ2-1,CAITSGPSSYNEQFF,TGTGCCATCACCAGCGGGCCCAGCTCCTACAATGAGCAGTTCTTC
many,TRBV20-1,-,TRBJ1-1,CSARARGGTAEAFF,TGCAGTGCTAGAGCAAGAGGGGGAACGGCTGAAGCTTTCTTT
many,TRBV20-1,-,TRBJ2-1,CSAYSGLSYNEQFF,TGCAGTGCTTACAGCGGGTTATCCTACAATGAGCAGTTCTTC
many,TRBV4-3,-,TRBJ2-1,CASSQFGPVEYPIVNEQFF,TGCGCCAGCAGCCAATTCGGTCCGGTAGAGTACCCCATCGTGAATGAGCAGTTCTTC
many,TRBV20-1,-,TRBJ2-2,CSASPGYTGELFF,TGCAGTGCTAGTCCCGGATACACCGGGGAGCTGTTTTTT
-,TRBV28,-,TRBJ1-4,CASGPGILCEKLFF,TGTGCCAGCGGCCCCGGGATCCTCTGCGAAAAACTGTTTTTT
-,TRBV3-1,-,TRBJ2-7,CASSHKLVRQGLNEQYF,TGTGCCAGCAGCCACAAGTTAGTCAGGCAGGGGCTCAACGAGCAGTACTTC
-,TRBV7-9,-,TRBJ2-2,CASSASLGGTGELFF,TGTGCCAGCAGCGCATCCTTGGGCGGCACCGGGGAGCTGTTTTTT
few,TRBV7-6,-,TRBJ2-1,CASSLGRGQNNEQFF,TGTGCCAGCAGCTTAGGCAGGGGTCAGAACAATGAGCAGTTCTTC